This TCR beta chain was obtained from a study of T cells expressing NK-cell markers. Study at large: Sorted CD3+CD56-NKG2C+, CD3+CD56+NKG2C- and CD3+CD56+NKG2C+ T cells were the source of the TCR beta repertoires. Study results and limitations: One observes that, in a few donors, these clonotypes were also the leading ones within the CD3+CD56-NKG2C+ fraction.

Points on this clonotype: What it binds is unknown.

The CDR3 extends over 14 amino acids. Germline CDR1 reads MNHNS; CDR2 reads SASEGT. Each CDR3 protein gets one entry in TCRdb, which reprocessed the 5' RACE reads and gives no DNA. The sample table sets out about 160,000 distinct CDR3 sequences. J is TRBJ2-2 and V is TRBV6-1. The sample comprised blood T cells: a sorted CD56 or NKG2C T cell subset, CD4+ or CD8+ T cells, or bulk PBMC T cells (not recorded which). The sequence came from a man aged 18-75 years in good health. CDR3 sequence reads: CASSLLTNTGELFF.